This T cell receptor (beta chain) comes out of a study of blood T cell repertoires in COVID-19. Assay: immunoSEQ multiplex PCR; the TCRdb copy retains only in-frame clones and omits some. This table holds more than 200,000 clones, 88% found once. CDR1 is SGHTA and CDR2 is FQGNSA in the germline V gene. The V gene end was trimmed by 4 bases and the J gene end by 2 bases; junction bases not matched to a gene: 7. This CDR3 spans 15 amino acids. This clonotype was sampled from a human donor in a cohort sampled during active COVID-19. This chain links TRBV7-2 with TRBJ2-7; 8 bases map to TRBD2. The sample was peripheral blood. The CDR3 is CASSSAGTRPYEQYF. The CDR3 DNA reads TGTGCCAGCAGCTCAGCCGGGACTAGGCCCTACGAGCAGTACTTC.